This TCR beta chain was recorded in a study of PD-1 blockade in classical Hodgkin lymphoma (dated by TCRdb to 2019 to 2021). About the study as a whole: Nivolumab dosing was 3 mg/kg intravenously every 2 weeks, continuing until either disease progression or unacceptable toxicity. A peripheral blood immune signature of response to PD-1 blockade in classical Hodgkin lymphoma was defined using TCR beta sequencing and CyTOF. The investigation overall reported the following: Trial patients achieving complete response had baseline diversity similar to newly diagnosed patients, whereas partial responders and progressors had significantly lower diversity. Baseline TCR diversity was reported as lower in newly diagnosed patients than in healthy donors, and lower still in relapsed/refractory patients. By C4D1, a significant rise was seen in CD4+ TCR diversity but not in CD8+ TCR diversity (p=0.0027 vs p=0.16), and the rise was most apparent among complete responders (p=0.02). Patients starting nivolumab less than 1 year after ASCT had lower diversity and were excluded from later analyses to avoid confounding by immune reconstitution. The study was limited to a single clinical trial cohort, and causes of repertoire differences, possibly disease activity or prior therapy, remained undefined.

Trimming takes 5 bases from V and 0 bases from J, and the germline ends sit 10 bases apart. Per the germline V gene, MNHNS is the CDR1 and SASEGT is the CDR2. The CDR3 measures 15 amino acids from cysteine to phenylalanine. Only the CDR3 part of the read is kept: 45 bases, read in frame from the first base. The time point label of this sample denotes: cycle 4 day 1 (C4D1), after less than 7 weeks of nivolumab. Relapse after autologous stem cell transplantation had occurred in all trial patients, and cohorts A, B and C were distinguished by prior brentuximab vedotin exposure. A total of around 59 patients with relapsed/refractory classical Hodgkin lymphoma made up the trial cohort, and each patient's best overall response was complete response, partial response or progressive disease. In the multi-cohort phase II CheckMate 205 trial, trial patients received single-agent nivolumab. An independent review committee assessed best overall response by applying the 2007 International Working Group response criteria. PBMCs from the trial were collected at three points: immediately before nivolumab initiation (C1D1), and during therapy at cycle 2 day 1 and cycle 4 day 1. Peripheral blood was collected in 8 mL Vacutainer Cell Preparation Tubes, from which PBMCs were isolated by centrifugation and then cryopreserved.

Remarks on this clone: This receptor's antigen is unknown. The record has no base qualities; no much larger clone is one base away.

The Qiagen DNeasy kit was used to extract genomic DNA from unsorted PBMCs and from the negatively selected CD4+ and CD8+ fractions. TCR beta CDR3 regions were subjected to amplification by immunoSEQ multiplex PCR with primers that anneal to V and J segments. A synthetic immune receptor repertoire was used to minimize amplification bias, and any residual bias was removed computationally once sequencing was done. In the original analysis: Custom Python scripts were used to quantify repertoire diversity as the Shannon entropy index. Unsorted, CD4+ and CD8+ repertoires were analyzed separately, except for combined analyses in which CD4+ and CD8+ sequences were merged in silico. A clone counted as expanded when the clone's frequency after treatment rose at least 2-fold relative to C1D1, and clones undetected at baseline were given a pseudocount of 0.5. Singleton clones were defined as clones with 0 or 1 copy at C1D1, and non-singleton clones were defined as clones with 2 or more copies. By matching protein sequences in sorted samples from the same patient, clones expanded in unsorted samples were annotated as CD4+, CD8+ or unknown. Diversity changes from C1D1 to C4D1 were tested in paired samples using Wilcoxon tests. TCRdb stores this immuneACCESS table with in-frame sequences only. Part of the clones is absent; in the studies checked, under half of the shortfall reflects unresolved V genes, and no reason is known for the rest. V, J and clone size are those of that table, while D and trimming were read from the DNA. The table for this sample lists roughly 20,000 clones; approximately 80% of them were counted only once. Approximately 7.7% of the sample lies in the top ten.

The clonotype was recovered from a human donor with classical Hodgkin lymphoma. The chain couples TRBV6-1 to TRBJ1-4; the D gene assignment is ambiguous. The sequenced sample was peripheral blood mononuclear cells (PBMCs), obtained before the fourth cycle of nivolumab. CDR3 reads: CASSLLGSTNEKLFF. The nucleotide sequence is TGTGCCAGCAGTCTTCTGGGGTCAACTAATGAAAAACTGTTTTTT.